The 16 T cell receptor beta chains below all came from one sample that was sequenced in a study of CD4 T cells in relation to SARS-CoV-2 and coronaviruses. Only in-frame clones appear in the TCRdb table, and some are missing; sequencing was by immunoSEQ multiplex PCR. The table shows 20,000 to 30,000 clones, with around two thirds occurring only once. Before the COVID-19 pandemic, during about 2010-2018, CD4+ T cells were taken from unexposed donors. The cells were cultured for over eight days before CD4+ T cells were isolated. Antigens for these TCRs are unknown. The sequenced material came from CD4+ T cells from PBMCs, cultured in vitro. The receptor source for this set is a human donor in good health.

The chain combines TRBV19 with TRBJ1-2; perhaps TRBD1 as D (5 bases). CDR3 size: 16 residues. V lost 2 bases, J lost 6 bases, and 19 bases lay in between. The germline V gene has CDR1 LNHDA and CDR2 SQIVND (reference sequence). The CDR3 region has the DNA TGTGCCAGTAGTATAATGGTCGGGCGGGGCGTAGATGGCTACACCTTC. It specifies CASSIMVGRGVDGYTF.

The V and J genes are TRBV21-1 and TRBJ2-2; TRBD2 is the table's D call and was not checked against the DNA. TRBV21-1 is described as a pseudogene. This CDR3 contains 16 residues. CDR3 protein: CASSKEREIRTGELFF. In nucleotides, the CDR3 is TGTGCCAGCAGCAAAGAACGGGAGATTCGGACCGGGGAGCTGTTTTTT.

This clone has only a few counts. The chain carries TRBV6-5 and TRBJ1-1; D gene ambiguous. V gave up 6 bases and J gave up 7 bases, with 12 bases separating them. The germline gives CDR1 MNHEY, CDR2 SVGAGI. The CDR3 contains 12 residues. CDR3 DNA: TGTGCCAGCAGCTCCGAGTTGGGTGAAGCTTTCTTT. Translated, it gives CASSSELGEAFF.

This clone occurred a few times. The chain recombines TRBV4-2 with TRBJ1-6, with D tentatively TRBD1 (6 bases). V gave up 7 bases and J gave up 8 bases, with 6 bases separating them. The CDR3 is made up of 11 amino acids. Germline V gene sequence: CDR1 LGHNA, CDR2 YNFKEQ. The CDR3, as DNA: TGTGCCAGCAAGGGGGATTCACCCCTCCACTTT. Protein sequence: CASKGDSPLHF.

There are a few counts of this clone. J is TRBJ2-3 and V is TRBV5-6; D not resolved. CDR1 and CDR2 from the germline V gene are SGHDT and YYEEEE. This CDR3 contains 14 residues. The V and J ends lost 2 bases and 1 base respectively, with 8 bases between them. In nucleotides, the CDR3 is TGTGCCAGCAGCTTCGGCCTCGGCACAGATACGCAGTATTTT. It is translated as CASSFGLGTDTQYF.

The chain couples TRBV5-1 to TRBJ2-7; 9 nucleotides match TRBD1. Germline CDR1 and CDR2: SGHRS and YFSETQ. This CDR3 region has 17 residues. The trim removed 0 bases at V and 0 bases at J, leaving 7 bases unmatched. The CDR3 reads CASSLGTGGGSSYEQYF. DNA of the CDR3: TGCGCCAGCAGCTTGGGAACAGGGGGCGGGAGCTCCTACGAGCAGTACTTC.

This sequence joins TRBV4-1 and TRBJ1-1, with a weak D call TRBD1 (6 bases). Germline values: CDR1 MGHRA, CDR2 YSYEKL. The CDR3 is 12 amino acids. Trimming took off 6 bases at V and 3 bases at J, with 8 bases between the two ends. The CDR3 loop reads CASSHRDTEAFF. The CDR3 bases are TGCGCCAGCAGTCACAGGGACACTGAAGCTTTCTTT.

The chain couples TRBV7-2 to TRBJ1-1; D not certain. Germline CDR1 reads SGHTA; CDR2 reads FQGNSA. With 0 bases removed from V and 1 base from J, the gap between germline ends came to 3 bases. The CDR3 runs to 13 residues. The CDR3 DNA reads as TGTGCCAGCAGCTTAGCACGGAACACTGAAGCTTTCTTT. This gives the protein CASSLARNTEAFF.

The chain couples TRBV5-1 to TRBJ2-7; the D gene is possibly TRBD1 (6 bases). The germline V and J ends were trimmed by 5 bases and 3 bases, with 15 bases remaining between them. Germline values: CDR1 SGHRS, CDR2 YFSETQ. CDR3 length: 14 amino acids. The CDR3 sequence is CASRGWDKNYEQYF. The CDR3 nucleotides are TGCGCCAGCAGGGGCTGGGACAAGAACTACGAGCAGTACTTC.

CDR3 in DNA: TGTGCCAGCAGCCCCGACAGGGCGTCAGATACGCAGTATTTT. As protein: CASSPDRASDTQYF. This sequence joins TRBV7-9 and TRBJ2-3; 7 bases are a match to TRBD1. The germline V gene encodes CDR1 SEHNR and CDR2 FQNEAQ (reference sequence). The CDR3 sequence is 14 residues long. V lost 5 bases, J lost 4 bases, and 6 bases stayed unmatched.

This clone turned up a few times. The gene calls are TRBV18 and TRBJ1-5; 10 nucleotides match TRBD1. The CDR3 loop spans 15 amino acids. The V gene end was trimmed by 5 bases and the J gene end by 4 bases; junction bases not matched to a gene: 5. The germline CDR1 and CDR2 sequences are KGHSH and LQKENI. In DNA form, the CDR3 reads TGTGCCAGCTCAACCGGGACAGGGGCGAATCAGCCCCAGCATTTT. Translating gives CASSTGTGANQPQHF.

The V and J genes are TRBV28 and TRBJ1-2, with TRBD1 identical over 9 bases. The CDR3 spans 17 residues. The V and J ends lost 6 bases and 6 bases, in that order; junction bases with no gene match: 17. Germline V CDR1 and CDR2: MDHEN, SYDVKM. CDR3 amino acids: CASSQPHTGGLKDGYTF. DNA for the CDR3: TGTGCCAGCAGCCAACCCCACACAGGGGGCCTTAAGGATGGCTACACCTTC.

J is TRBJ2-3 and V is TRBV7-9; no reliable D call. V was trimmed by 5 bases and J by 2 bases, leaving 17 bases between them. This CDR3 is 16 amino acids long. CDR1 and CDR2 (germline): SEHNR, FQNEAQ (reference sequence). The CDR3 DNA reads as TGTGCCAGCAGCCCCCTTATAATAGGGAACACAGATACGCAGTATTTT. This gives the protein CASSPLIIGNTDTQYF.

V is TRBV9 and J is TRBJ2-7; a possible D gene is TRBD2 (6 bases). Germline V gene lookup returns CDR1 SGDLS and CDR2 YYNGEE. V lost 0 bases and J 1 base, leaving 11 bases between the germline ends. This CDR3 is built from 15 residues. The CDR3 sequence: CASSVGTGLSYEQYF. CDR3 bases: TGTGCCAGCAGCGTAGGTACTGGACTATCCTACGAGCAGTACTTC.

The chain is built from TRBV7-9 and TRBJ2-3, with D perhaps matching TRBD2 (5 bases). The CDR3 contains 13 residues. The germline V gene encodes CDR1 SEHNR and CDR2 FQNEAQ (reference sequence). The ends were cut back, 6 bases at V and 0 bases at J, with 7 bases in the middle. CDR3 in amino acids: CASRVASTDTQYF. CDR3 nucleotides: TGTGCCAGCAGAGTAGCGAGCACAGATACGCAGTATTTT.

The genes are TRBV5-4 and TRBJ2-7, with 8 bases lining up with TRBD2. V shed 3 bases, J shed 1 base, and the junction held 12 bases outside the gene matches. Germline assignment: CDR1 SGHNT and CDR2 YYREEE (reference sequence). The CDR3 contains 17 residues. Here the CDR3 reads CASSSLNIAGSSYEQYF. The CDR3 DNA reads TGTGCCAGCAGCTCCCTAAATATAGCGGGAAGTTCCTACGAGCAGTACTTC.